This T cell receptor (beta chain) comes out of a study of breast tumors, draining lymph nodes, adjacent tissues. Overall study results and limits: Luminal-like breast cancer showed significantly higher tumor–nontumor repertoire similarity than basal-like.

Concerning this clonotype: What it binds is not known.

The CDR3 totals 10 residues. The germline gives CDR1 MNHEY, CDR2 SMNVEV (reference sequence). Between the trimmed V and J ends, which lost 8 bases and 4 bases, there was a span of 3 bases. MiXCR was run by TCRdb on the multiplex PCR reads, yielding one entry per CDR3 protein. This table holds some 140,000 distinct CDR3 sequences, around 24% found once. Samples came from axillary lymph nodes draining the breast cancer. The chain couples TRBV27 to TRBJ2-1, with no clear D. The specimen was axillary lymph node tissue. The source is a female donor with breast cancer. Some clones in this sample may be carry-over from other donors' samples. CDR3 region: CASGYNEQFF. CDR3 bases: TGTGCCAGCGGTTACAATGAGCAGTTCTTC.